The 8 T cell receptor beta chains below all came from one sample that was sequenced in a study of blood T cell repertoires in COVID-19. Generated by immunoSEQ multiplex PCR, the TCRdb table keeps only in-frame clones and is missing some. The sample shows 80,000 or so clones, around 83% of them seen only once. Source material: peripheral blood. These receptor sequences come from a woman in her 70s with acute or convalescent COVID-19.

This chain links TRBV5-6 with TRBJ2-7; TRBD1 agrees at 8 bases. V was clipped by 3 bases and J by 0 bases; unmatched bases: 8. Germline V gene data show CDR1 as SGHDT and CDR2 as YYEEEE. The CDR3 covers 16 residues. For the CDR3, the DNA is TGTGCCAGCAGCTGGGGACGGACAGGGCCCTCCTACGAGCAGTACTTC. It codes for CASSWGRTGPSYEQYF.

The V gene is TRBV15, the J gene TRBJ1-6; no clear D gene. The CDR3 runs 12 residues. The V end was cut by 0 bases, the J end by 9 bases, with 3 bases between. Germline V gene lookup returns CDR1 LNHNV and CDR2 YYDKDF (reference sequence). The DNA for the CDR3 is TGTGCCACCAGCAGAGATCGTTCACCCCTCCACTTT. Its protein is CATSRDRSPLHF.

V is TRBV18 and J is TRBJ1-6, with a weak D call TRBD1 (6 bases). Germline V gene lookup returns CDR1 KGHSH and CDR2 LQKENI. The CDR3 is 14 residues long. Trimming took 4 bases from V and 5 from J, leaving 9 bases between them. CDR3 residues: CASSQGQDNSPLHF. The CDR3 DNA follows: TGTGCCAGCTCACAGGGACAAGATAATTCACCCCTCCACTTT.

The V gene is TRBV12-3 or TRBV12-4, the J gene TRBJ1-2; no clear D. The CDR3 loop spans 13 amino acids. This CDR3 is CASRIGEDYGYTF. Here the CDR3 DNA reads TGTGCTTCTCGGATCGGCGAGGACTATGGCTACACCTTC.

V usage is TRBV29-1 and J usage is TRBJ2-1; D is undetermined. Per the germline V gene, CDR1 is SQVTM and CDR2 is ANQGSEA. The CDR3 contains 11 residues. V shed 7 bases and J shed 8 bases, with 12 bases lying between them. The CDR3: CSAIIHYEQFF. CDR3 coding DNA: TGCAGCGCTATCATCCACTATGAGCAGTTCTTC.

This clone was seen once. The J gene is TRBJ1-1, the V gene TRBV6-5, with D unresolved. V gave up 8 bases and J gave up 0 bases, with 10 bases separating them. This CDR3 spans 13 amino acids. Germline V gives CDR1 MNHEY, CDR2 SVGAGI. Written as DNA, the CDR3 is TGTGCCAGCCTGTTCCGCGTGAACACTGAAGCTTTCTTT. Translated, it gives CASLFRVNTEAFF.

The rearrangement uses TRBV5-1 and TRBJ2-5, with 7 positions matching TRBD2. J lost 5 bases, V lost 2 bases, and 6 bases had no gene match. The CDR3 loop spans 14 amino acids. Germline CDR1 reads SGHRS; CDR2 reads YFSETQ. The CDR3 nucleotides read TGCGCCAGCAGCTTTGGCGGGGGACGGGAGACCCAGTACTTC. Encoded protein: CASSFGGGRETQYF.

The chain uses TRBV19 and TRBJ1-1, with no clear D. Trimming left V 3 bases short and J 5 bases short, with 13 bases between. The CDR3 runs 14 residues. Germline loops: CDR1 LNHDA, CDR2 SQIVND (reference sequence). CDR3 amino acids: CASSISIGKTEAFF. The DNA of the CDR3 is TGTGCCAGTAGTATTTCGATCGGGAAAACTGAAGCTTTCTTT. The variable domain in full, completed from reference TRBV19 and TRBJ1-1, reads DGGITQSPKYLFRKEGQNVTLSCEQNLNHDAMYWYRQDPGQGLRLIYYSQIVNDFQKGDIAEGYSVSREKKESFPLTVTSAQKNPTAFYLCASSISIGKTEAFFGQGTRLTVV.